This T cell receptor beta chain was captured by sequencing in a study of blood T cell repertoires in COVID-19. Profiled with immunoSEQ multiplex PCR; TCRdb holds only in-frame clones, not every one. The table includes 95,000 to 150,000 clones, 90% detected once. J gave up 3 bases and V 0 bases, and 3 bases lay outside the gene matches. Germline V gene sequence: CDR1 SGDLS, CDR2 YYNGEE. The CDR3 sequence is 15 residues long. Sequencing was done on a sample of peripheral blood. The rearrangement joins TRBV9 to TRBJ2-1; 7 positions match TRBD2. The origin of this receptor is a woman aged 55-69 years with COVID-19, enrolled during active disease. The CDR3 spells CASSVEASGYNEQFF. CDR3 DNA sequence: TGTGCCAGCAGCGTAGAGGCTAGCGGCTACAATGAGCAGTTCTTC.